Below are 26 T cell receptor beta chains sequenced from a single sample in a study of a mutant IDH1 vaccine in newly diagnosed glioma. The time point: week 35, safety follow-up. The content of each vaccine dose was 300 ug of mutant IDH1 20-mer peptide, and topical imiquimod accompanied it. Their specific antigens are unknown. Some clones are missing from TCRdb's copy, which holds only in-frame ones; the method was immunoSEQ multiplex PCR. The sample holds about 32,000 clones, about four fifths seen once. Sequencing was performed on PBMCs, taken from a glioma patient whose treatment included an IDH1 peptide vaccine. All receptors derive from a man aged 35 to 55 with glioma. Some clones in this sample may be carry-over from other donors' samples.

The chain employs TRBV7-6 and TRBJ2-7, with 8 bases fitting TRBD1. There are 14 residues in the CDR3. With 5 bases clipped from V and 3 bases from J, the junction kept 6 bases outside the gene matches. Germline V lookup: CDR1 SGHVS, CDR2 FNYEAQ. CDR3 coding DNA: TGTGCCAGCAGCCTAGGGACAGGCTACTACGAGCAGTACTTC. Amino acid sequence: CASSLGTGYYEQYF.

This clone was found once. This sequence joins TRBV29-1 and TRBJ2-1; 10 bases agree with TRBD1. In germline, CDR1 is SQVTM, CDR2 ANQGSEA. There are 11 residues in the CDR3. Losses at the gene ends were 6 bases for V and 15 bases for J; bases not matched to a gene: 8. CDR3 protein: CSVDPTGGVFF. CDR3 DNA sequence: TGCAGCGTCGACCCGACAGGGGGCGTGTTCTTC.

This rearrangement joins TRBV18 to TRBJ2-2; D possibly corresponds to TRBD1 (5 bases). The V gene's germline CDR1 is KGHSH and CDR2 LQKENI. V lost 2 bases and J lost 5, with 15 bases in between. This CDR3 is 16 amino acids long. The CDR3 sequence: CASSPEAGRETGELFF. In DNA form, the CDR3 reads TGTGCCAGCTCACCAGAGGCAGGGCGAGAAACCGGGGAGCTGTTTTTT.

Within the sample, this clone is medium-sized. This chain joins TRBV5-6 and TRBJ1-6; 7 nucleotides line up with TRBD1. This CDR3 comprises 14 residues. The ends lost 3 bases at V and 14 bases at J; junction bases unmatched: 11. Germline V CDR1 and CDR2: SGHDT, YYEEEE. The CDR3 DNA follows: TGTGCCAGCAGCTCCACAGGGGACCCCTTATCCCTCCACTTT. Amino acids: CASSSTGDPLSLHF.

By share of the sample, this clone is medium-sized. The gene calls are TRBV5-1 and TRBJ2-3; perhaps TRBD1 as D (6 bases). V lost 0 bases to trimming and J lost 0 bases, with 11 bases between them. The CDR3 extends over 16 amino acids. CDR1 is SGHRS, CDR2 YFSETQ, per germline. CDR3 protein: CASSLVLGASTDTQYF. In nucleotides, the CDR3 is TGCGCCAGCAGCTTGGTACTGGGGGCGAGCACAGATACGCAGTATTTT.

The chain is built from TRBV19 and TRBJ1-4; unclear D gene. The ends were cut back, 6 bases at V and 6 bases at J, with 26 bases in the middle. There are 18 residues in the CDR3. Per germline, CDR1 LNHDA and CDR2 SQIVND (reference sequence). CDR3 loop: CASSPTTRHSRADEKLFF. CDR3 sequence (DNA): TGTGCCAGTAGCCCGACAACTAGACACTCCAGAGCCGATGAAAAACTGTTTTTT.

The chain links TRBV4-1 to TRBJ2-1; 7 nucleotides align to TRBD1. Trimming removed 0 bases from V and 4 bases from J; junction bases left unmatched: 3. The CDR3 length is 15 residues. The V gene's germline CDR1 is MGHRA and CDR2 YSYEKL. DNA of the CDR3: TGCGCCAGCAGCCAAGAGACACAGGGGTACAATGAGCAGTTCTTC. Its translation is CASSQETQGYNEQFF.

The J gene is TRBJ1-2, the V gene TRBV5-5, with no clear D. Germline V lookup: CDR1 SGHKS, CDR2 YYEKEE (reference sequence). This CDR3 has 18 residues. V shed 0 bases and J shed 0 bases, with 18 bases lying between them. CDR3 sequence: CASSLVPPGRTTNYGYTF. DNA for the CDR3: TGTGCCAGCAGCTTGGTACCTCCCGGACGGACCACTAACTATGGCTACACCTTC.

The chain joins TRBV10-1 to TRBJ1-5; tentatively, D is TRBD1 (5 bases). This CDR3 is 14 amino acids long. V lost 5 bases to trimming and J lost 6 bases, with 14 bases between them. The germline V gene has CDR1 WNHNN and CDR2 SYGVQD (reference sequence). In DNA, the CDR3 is TGCGCCAGCAGTTGTAGGGAGGGGTGTCAGCCCCAGCATTTT. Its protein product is CASSCREGCQPQHF.

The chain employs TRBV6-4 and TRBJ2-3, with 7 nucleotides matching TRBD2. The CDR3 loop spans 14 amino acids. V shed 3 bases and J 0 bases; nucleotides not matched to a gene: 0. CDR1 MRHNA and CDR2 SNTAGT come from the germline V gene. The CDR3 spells CASSERGSTDTQYF. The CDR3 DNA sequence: TGTGCCAGCAGTGAGCGGGGGAGCACAGATACGCAGTATTTT.

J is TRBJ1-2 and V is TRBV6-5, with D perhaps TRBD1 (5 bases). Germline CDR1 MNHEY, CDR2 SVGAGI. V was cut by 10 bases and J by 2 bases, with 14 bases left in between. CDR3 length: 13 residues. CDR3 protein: CATGLVANYGYTF. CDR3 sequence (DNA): TGTGCCACAGGGTTAGTAGCAAACTATGGCTACACCTTC.

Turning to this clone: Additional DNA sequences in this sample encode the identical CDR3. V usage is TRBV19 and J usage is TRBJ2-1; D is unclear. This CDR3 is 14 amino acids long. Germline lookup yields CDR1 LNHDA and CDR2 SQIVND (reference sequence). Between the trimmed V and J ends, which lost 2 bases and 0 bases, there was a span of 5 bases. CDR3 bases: TGTGCCAGTAGTATAACGAGCTCCTACAATGAGCAGTTCTTC. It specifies CASSITSSYNEQFF.

The CDR3 sequence: CASSSGQVPWGYTF. The DNA for the CDR3 is TGTGCCAGCAGCTCGGGACAGGTCCCCTGGGGCTACACCTTC. V gene TRBV9 combines with J gene TRBJ1-2; TRBD1 agrees at 8 bases. This CDR3 contains 14 residues. Germline CDR1 reads SGDLS; CDR2 reads YYNGEE. Trimming at V came to 4 bases and at J to 8 bases, leaving 10 bases not matched to a gene.

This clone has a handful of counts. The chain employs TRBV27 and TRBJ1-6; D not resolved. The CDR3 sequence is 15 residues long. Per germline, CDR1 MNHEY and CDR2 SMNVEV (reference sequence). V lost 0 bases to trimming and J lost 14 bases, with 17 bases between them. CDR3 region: CASSLSSGIASTLHF. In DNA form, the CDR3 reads TGTGCCAGCAGTTTATCATCGGGTATAGCCTCCACCCTCCACTTT.

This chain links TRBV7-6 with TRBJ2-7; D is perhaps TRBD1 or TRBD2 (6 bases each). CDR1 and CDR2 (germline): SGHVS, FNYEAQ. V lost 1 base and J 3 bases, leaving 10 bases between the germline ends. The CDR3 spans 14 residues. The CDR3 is CASSLGTAGYEQYF. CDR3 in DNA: TGTGCCAGCAGCTTAGGGACAGCGGGCTACGAGCAGTACTTC.

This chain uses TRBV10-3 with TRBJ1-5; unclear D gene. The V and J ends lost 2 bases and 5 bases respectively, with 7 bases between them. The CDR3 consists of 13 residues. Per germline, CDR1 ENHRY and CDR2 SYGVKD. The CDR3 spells CAISEGEDQPQHF. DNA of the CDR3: TGTGCCATCAGTGAGGGGGAGGATCAGCCCCAGCATTTT.

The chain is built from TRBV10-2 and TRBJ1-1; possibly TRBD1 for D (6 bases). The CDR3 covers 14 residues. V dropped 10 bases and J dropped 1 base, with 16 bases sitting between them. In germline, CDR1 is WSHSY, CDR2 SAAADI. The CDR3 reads CATLANRENTEAFF. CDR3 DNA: TGCGCCACCCTGGCTAACAGGGAGAACACTGAAGCTTTCTTT.

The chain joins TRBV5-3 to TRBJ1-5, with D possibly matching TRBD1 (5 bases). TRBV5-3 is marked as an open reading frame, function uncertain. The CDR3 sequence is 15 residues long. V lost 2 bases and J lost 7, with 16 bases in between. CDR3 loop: CARSFVTAGGQPQHF. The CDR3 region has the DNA TGTGCCAGAAGCTTTGTCACGGCGGGGGGACAGCCCCAGCATTTT.

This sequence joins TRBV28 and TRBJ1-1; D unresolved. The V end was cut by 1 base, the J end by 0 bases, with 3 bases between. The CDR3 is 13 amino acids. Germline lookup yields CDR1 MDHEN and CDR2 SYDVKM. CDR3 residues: CASSLSVNTEAFF. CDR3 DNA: TGTGCCAGCAGTTTATCCGTGAACACTGAAGCTTTCTTT.

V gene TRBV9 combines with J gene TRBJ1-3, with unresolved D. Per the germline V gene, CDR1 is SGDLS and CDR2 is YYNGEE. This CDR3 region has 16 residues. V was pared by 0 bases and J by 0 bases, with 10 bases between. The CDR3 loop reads CASSVDPAFSGNTIYF. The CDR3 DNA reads TGTGCCAGCAGCGTAGATCCAGCTTTCTCTGGAAACACCATATATTTT.

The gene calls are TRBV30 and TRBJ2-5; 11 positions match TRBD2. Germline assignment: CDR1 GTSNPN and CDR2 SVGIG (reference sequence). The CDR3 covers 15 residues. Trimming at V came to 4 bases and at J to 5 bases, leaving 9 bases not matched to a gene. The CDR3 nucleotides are TGTGCCTGGACTAGCGGGGGGTGGGCCGGGGAGACCCAGTACTTC. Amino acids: CAWTSGGWAGETQYF. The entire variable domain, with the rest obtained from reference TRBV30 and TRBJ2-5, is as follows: SQTIHQWPATLVQPVGSPLSLECTVEGTSNPNLYWYRQAAGRGLQLLFYSVGIGQISSEVPQNLSASRPQDRQFILSSKKLLLSDSGFYLCAWTSGGWAGETQYFGPGTRLLVL.

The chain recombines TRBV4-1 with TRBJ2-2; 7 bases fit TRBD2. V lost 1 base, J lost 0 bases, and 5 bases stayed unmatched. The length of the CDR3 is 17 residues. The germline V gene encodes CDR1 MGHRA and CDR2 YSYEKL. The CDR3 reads CASSQAGGAANTGELFF. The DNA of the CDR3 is TGCGCCAGCAGCCAAGCGGGAGGCGCCGCGAACACCGGGGAGCTGTTTTTT.

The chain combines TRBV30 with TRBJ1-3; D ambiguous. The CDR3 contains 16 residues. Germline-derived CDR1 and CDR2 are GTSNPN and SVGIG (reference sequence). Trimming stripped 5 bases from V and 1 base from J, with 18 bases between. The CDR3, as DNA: TGTGCCTGGGCGAGGACGGGGTTCGGATCTGGAAACACCATATATTTT. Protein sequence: CAWARTGFGSGNTIYF.

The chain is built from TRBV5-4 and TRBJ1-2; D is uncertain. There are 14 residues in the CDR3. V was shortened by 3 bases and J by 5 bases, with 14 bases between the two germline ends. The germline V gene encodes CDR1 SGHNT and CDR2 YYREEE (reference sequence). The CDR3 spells CASSSFWTAYGYTF. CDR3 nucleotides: TGTGCCAGCAGCTCCTTTTGGACGGCGTATGGCTACACCTTC. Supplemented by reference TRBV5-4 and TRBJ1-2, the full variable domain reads ETGVTQSPTHLIKTRGQQVTLRCSSQSGHNTVSWYQQALGQGPQFIFQYYREEENGRGNFPPRFSGLQFPNYSSELNVNALELDDSALYLCASSSFWTAYGYTFGSGTRLTVV.

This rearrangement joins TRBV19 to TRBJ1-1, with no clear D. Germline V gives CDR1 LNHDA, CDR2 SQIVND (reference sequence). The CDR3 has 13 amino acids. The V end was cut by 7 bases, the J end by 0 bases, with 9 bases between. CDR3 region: CASNIGLNTEAFF. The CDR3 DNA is TGTGCCAGTAACATCGGGTTGAACACTGAAGCTTTCTTT.

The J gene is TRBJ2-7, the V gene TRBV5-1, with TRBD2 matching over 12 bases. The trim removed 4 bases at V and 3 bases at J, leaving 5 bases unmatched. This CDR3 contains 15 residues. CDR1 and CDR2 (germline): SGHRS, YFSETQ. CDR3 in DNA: TGCGCCAGCAGCATCGGGACTAGCGGGCTCTACGAGCAGTACTTC. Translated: CASSIGTSGLYEQYF.